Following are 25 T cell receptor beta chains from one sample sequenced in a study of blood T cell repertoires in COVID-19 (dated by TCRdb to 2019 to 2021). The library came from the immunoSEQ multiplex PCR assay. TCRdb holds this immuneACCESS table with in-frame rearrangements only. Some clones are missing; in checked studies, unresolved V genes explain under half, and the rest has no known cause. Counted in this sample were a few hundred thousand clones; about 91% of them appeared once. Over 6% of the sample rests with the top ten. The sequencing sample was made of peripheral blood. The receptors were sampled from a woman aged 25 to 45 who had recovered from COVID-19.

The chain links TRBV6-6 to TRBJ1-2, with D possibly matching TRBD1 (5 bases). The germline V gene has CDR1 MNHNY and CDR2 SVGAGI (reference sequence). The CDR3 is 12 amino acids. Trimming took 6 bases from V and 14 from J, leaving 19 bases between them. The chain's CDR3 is CASSLGQGTFTF. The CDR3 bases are TGTGCCAGCAGCCTAGGTCAGGGAACCTTTACCTTC.

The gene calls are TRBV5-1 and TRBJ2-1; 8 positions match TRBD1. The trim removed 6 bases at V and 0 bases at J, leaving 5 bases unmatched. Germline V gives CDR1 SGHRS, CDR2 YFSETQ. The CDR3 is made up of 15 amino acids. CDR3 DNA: TGCGCCAGCACTCAGGGGGCTAGCTCCTACAATGAGCAGTTCTTC. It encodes CASTQGASSYNEQFF.

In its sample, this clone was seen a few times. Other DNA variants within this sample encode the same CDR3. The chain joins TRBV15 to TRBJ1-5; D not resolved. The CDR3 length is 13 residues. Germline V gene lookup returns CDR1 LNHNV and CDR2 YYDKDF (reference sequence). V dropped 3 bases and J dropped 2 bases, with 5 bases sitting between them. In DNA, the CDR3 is TGTGCCACCAGCAGCCGGGGCAATCAGCCCCAGCATTTT. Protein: CATSSRGNQPQHF.

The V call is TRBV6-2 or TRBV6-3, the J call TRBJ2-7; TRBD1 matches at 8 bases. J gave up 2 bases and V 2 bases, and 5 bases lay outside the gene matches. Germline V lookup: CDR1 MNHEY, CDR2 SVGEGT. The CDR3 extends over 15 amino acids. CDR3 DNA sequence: TGTGCCAGCAGTTACCTAGGACAGGGTCCCTACGAGCAGTACTTC. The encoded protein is CASSYLGQGPYEQYF.

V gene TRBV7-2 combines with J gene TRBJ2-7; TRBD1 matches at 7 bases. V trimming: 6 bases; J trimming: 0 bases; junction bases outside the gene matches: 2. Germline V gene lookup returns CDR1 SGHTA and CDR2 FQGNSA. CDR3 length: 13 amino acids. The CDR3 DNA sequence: TGTGCCAGCAGGGGGACAGCCTCCTACGAGCAGTACTTC. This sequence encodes CASRGTASYEQYF.

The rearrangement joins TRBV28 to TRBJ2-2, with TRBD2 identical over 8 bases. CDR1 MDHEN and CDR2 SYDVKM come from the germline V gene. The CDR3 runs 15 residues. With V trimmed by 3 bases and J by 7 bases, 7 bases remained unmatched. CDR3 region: CASSLGGRTSGELFF. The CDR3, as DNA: TGTGCCAGCAGTTTGGGCGGGAGGACAAGCGGGGAGCTGTTTTTT. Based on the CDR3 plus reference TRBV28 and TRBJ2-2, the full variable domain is DVKVTQSSRYLVKRTGEKVFLECVQDMDHENMFWYRQDPGLGLRLIYFSYDVKMKEKGDIPEGYSVSREKKERFSLILESASTNQTSMYLCASSLGGRTSGELFFGEGSRLTVL.

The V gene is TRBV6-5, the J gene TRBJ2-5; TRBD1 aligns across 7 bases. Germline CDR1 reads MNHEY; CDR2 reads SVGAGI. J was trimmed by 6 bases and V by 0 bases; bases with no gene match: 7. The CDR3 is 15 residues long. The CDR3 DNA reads TGTGCCAGCAGTTACTCGGTTAGGGGGCAAAAGACCCAGTACTTC. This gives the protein CASSYSVRGQKTQYF.

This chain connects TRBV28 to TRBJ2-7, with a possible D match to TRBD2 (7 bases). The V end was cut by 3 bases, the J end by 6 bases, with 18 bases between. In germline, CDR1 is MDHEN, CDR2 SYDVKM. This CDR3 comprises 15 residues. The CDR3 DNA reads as TGTGCCAGCAGTTTCTTCCGGGGGGCTTCGGGCGAGCAGTACTTC. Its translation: CASSFFRGASGEQYF. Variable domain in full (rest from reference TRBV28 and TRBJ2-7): DVKVTQSSRYLVKRTGEKVFLECVQDMDHENMFWYRQDPGLGLRLIYFSYDVKMKEKGDIPEGYSVSREKKERFSLILESASTNQTSMYLCASSFFRGASGEQYFGPGTRLTVT.

The CDR3 DNA is TGTGCCACCAGTGAAACAGGGGAGGACACTGAAGCTTTCTTT. Translation gives CATSETGEDTEAFF. The chain combines TRBV24-1 with TRBJ1-1; the match to TRBD1 covers 7 bases. There are 14 residues in the CDR3. Germline CDR1 and CDR2: KGHDR and SFDVKD. Unmatched junction bases numbered 4, after V lost 4 bases and J lost 3 bases.

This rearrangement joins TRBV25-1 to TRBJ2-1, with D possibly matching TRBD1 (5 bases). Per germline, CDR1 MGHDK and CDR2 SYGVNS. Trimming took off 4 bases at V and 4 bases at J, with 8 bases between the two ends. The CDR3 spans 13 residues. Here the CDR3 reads CASSGTIYNEQFF. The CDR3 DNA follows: TGTGCCAGCAGTGGGACAATTTACAATGAGCAGTTCTTC.

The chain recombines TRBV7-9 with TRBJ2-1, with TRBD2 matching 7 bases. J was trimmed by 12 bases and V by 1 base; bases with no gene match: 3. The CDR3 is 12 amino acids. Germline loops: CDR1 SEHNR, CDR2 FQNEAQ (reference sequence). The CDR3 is CASSLVGGGQFF. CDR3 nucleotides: TGTGCCAGCAGCTTAGTCGGCGGGGGGCAGTTCTTC. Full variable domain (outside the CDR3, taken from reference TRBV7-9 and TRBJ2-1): DTGVSQNPRHKITKRGQNVTFRCDPISEHNRLYWYRQTLGQGPEFLTYFQNEAQLEKSRLLSDRFSAERPKGSFSTLEIQRTEQGDSAMYLCASSLVGGGQFFGPGTRLTVL.

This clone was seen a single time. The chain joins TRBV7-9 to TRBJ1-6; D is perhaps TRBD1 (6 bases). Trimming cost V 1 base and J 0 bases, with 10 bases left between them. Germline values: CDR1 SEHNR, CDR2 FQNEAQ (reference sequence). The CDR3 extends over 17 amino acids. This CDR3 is CASSLGTVSSYNSPLHF. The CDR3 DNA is TGTGCCAGCAGCTTAGGGACAGTGAGCTCCTATAATTCACCCCTCCACTTT.

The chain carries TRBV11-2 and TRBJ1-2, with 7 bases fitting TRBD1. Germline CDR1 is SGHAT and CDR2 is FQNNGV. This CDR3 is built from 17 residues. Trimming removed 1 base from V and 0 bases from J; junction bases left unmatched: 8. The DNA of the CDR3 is TGTGCCAGCAGCTTAGGGACAGGCACCCTAGCTAACTATGGCTACACCTTC. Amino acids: CASSLGTGTLANYGYTF.

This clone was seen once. This chain's CDR3 is CASSLDSNEKLFF. DNA of the CDR3: TGTGCCAGCAGTTTGGACTCTAATGAAAAACTGTTTTTT. The chain carries TRBV12-3 or TRBV12-4 and TRBJ1-4; D call uncertain. V shed 3 bases and J shed 3 bases, with 5 bases lying between them. The CDR3 is 13 amino acids.

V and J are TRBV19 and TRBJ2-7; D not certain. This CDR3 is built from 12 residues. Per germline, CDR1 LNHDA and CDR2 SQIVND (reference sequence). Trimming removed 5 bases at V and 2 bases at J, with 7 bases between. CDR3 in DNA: TGTGCCAGTAGTGACACCGCCTACGAGCAGTACTTC. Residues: CASSDTAYEQYF.

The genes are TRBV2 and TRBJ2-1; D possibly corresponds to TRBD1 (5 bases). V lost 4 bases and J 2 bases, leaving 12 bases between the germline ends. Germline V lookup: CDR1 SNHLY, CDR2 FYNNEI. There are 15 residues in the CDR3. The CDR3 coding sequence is TGTGCCAGCAGTGGTGGGGCAAGGGCCTACAATGAGCAGTTCTTC. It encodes CASSGGARAYNEQFF.

CDR3 DNA sequence: TGTGCCACCAGCCTTTACGACAGGGATAATCAGCCCCAGCATTTT. Translation: CATSLYDRDNQPQHF. The gene calls are TRBV15 and TRBJ1-5, with 7 bases fitting TRBD1. This CDR3 region has 15 residues. After removal of 5 bases from V and 4 bases from J, the junction contained 8 bases not matched to a gene. From germline, CDR1 is LNHNV and CDR2 YYDKDF (reference sequence).

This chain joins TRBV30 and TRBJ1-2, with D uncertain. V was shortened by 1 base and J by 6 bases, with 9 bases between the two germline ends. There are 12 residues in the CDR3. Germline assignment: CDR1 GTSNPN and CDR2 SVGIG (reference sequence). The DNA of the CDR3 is TGTGCCTGGAGTGAATATTTTAATGGCTACACCTTC. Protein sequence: CAWSEYFNGYTF. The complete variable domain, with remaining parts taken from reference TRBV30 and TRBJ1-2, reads SQTIHQWPATLVQPVGSPLSLECTVEGTSNPNLYWYRQAAGRGLQLLFYSVGIGQISSEVPQNLSASRPQDRQFILSSKKLLLSDSGFYLCAWSEYFNGYTFGSGTRLTVV.

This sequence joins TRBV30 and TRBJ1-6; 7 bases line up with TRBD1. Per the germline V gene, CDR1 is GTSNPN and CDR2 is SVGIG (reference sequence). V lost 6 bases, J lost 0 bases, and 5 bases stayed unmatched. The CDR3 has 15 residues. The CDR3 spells CACRGQSSYNSPLHF. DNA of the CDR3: TGTGCCTGCCGGGGACAGAGCTCCTATAATTCACCCCTCCACTTT.

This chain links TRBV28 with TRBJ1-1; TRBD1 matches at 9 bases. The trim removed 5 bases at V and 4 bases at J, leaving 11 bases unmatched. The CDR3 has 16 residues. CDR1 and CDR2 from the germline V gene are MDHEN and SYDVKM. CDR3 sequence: CASSETTGGRSTEAFF. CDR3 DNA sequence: TGTGCCAGCAGTGAAACAACAGGGGGCAGAAGCACTGAAGCTTTCTTT.

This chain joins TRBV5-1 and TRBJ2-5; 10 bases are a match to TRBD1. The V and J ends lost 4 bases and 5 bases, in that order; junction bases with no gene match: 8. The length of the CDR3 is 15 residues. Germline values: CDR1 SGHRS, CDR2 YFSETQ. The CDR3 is CASSLGQGIWETQYF. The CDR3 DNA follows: TGCGCCAGCAGCCTGGGACAGGGGATTTGGGAGACCCAGTACTTC.

The CDR3 here is CASSQDVVDRSGGELFF. The CDR3 DNA reads as TGTGCCAGCAGCCAAGATGTGGTGGACAGGTCCGGGGGGGAGCTGTTTTTT. The V call is TRBV14, the J call TRBJ2-2; TRBD1 agrees at 7 bases. The ends lost 0 bases at V and 8 bases at J; junction bases unmatched: 12. Per the germline V gene, CDR1 is SGHDN and CDR2 is FVKESK. The CDR3 runs 17 residues.

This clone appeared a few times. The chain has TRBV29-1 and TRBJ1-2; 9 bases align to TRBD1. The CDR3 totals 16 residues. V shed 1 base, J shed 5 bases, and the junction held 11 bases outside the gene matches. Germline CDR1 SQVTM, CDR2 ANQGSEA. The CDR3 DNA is TGCAGCGTTGAAGCCGGGACAGGGTTTGATTATTATGGCTACACCTTC. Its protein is CSVEAGTGFDYYGYTF.

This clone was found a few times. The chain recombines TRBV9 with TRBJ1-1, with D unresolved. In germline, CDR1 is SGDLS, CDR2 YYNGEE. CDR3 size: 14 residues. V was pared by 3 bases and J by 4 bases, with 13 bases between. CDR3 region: CASSEWRDSTEAFF. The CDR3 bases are TGTGCCAGCAGCGAATGGAGGGATAGCACTGAAGCTTTCTTT.

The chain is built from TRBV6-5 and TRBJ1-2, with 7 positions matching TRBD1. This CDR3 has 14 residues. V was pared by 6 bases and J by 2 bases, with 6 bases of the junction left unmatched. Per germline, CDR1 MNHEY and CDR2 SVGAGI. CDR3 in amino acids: CASSRGTDNYGYTF. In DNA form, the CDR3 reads TGTGCCAGCAGCCGCGGGACAGACAACTATGGCTACACCTTC.